Here is one T cell receptor (beta chain) with its context. Its target is not known. The data derive from a study of OX40 agonist ivuxolimab in advanced cancers. The study's findings and limits: Relative to CD4+ cells, CD8+ T cells on average had more expanded clones. Patients who responded partially at 0.1-3.0 mg/kg showed clonal expansion ranking among the lowest.

The CDR3 totals 16 residues. Trimming at V came to 0 bases and at J to 6 bases, leaving 9 bases not matched to a gene. Per the germline V gene, CDR1 is MGHRA and CDR2 is YSYEKL. Anyone with autoimmune disease history or systemic immunosuppression was excluded. Assay: immunoSEQ multiplex PCR; the TCRdb copy retains only in-frame clones and omits some. The table has around 80,000 clones, about 91% seen once. The source is an adult with an advanced solid tumor such as melanoma, head and neck, liver or kidney cancer. This specimen consisted of CD4+ or CD8+ T cells sorted from blood, obtained in a trial of the OX40 agonist ivuxolimab. The chain combines TRBV4-1 with TRBJ2-3, with 7 nucleotides matching TRBD2. The DNA of the CDR3 is TGCGCCAGCAGCCAAGAGGTGGCGGGAGTGGTTGATACGCAGTATTTT. Translated: CASSQEVAGVVDTQYF.